The sequence of this TCR beta chain was determined in a study of PD-1 blockade in classical Hodgkin lymphoma. The CDR3 is 12 residues long. Germline V CDR1 and CDR2: ENHRY, SYGVKD. Trimming took off 10 bases at V and 4 bases at J, with 13 bases between the two ends. The assay was immunoSEQ multiplex PCR, and TCRdb's table has in-frame clones only and misses some. The table has some 25,000 clones, 78% seen once. Regarding the study as a whole: Baseline diversity was lower in partial responders and progressors than complete responders.

Note on this clone: Its matching antigen is unknown.

Each of the patients experienced relapse following autologous stem cell transplantation, and their brentuximab vedotin exposure differed. This receptor was identified in a human donor with classical Hodgkin lymphoma. The genes are TRBV10-3 and TRBJ1-1, with unresolved D. The sequenced sample was peripheral blood mononuclear cells (PBMCs), obtained before the second cycle of nivolumab. CDR3 bases: TGTGCCACCCAAAGCGAGTTCACTGAAGCTTTCTTT. This encodes CATQSEFTEAFF.